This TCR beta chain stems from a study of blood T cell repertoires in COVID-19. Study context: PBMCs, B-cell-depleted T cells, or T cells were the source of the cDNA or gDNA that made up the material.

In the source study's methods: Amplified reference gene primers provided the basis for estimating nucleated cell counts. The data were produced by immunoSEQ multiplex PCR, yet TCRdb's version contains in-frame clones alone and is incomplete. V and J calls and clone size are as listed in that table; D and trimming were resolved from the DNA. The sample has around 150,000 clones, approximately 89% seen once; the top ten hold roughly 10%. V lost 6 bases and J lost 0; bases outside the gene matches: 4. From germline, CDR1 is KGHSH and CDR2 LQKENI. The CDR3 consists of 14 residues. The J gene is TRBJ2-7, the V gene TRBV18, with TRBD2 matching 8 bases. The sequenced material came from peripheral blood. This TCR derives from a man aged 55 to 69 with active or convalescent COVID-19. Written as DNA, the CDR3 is TGTGCCAGCTCTACTAGCGGAGGCTCCTACGAGCAGTACTTC. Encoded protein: CASSTSGGSYEQYF.